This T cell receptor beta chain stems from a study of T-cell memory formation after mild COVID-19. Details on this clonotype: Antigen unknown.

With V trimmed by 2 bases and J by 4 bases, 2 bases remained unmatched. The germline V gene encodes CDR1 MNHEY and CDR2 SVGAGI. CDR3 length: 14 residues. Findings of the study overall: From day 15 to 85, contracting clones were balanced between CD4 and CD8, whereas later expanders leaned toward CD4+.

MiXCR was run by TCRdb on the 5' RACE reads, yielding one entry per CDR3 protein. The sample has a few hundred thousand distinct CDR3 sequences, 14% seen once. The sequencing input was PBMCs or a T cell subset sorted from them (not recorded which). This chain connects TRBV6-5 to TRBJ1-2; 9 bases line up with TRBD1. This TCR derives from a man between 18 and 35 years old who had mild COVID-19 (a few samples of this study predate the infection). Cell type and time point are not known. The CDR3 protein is CASSYGTGSYGYTF. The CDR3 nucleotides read TGTGCCAGCAGTTACGGGACAGGGAGCTATGGCTACACCTTC.